This entry lists 25 T cell receptor beta chains sequenced from one sample in a study of T-cell reconstitution after alpha-beta-depleted transplantation in children. As it was prepared, the TCRbeta library received unique molecular identifiers. TCRdb passed the PCR reads through MiXCR, listing each CDR3 protein once. The sample contains hundreds of thousands of distinct CDR3 sequences, about 16% of which appear only once. The sample in question was PBMCs from the stem cell graft donor, obtained from the stem cell graft. The source is a human donor who donated a stem cell graft to a child with acute lymphoblastic leukemia.

This clonotype has a handful of counts. The chain has TRBV20-1 and TRBJ2-1, with a weak D call TRBD2 (6 bases). Germline CDR1 DFQATT, CDR2 SNEGSKA (reference sequence). This CDR3 spans 14 amino acids. The ends were cut back, 6 bases at V and 5 bases at J, with 17 bases in the middle. CDR3 loop: CSAGTGGDHNEQFF. The CDR3, as DNA: TGCAGTGCCGGTACGGGCGGGGACCACAATGAGCAGTTCTTC.

In this sample, this clonotype turned up a few times. The gene calls are TRBV15 and TRBJ2-2; D is possibly TRBD2 (6 bases). Germline CDR1 and CDR2: LNHNV and YYDKDF (reference sequence). V lost 8 bases and J 7 bases, leaving 11 bases between the germline ends. The CDR3 is 12 residues long. The CDR3 sequence is CATRNGGGELFF. DNA of the CDR3: TGTGCCACCCGCAACGGGGGCGGGGAGCTGTTTTTT.

The chain has TRBV5-6 and TRBJ2-3; a weak D match, TRBD1 (5 bases). The CDR3 length is 13 residues. Trimming stripped 3 bases from V and 6 bases from J, with 11 bases between. Germline V CDR1 and CDR2: SGHDT, YYEEEE. CDR3 loop: CASSSSAGDTQYF. The CDR3 DNA is TGTGCCAGCAGCTCGTCCGCAGGGGATACGCAGTATTTT.

The chain has TRBV12-3 or TRBV12-4 and TRBJ2-1, with 8 nucleotides matching TRBD2. This CDR3 has 14 residues. The ends lost 5 bases at V and 7 bases at J; junction bases unmatched: 7. The CDR3 nucleotides read TGTGCCAGCAGTCGTGTTAGACTAGCGAATGAGCAGTTCTTC. This translates into CASSRVRLANEQFF.

This clonotype has only a few counts. The V call is TRBV12-3 or TRBV12-4, the J call TRBJ2-7; 13 positions match TRBD2. J lost 4 bases, V lost 2 bases, and 5 bases had no gene match. This CDR3 region has 16 residues. CDR3 nucleotide sequence: TGTGCCAGCAGTTTACGGACTAGCGGGAGTTGGTACGAGCAGTACTTC. Protein sequence: CASSLRTSGSWYEQYF.

The gene calls are TRBV3-1 and TRBJ2-1, with 11 bases that match TRBD2. Germline assignment: CDR1 LGHDT and CDR2 YNNKEL (reference sequence). Trimming took 0 bases from V and 4 from J; bases not matched to a gene: 8. CDR3 length equals 18 residues. The CDR3 sequence is CASSQDLSGRGVYNEQFF. CDR3 DNA: TGTGCCAGCAGCCAAGATCTTAGCGGGAGGGGGGTGTACAATGAGCAGTTCTTC.

In this sample, this clonotype turned up a few times. V and J are TRBV25-1 and TRBJ2-1; D perhaps matches TRBD2 (7 bases). Germline CDR1 MGHDK, CDR2 SYGVNS. The V end was cut by 4 bases, the J end by 7 bases, with 23 bases between. CDR3 length: 17 residues. The CDR3 nucleotides read TGTGCCAGCAGTGTCCCCAATGGGAGGGGGATTCGGAATGAGCAGTTCTTC. Translating it yields CASSVPNGRGIRNEQFF.

This clonotype has a handful of counts. This rearrangement joins TRBV27 to TRBJ2-3; D is undetermined. With 0 bases removed from V and 3 bases from J, the gap between germline ends came to 7 bases. Germline CDR1 is MNHEY and CDR2 is SMNVEV (reference sequence). The CDR3 runs 14 residues. This CDR3 is CASSLSPGTDTQYF. In DNA form, the CDR3 reads TGTGCCAGCAGTTTATCTCCCGGGACAGATACGCAGTATTTT.

This clonotype appeared many times. This chain joins TRBV20-1 and TRBJ1-2, with TRBD1 identical over 7 bases. Germline loops: CDR1 DFQATT, CDR2 SNEGSKA (reference sequence). CDR3 length equals 14 residues. The junction had 15 bases not matched to a gene; V was cut back by 6 bases and J by 8 bases. CDR3 nucleotides: TGCAGTGCAAAGGGGGCAACTTTTGAGGGGGGCTACACCTTC. Translation: CSAKGATFEGGYTF.

The sample holds a few counts of this clonotype. J is TRBJ2-1 and V is TRBV12-3 or TRBV12-4, with 8 bases identical to TRBD2. The CDR3 extends over 15 amino acids. Trimming at V came to 5 bases and at J to 7 bases, leaving 10 bases not matched to a gene. This CDR3 reads CASSPALAGMNEQFF. CDR3 sequence (DNA): TGTGCCAGCAGTCCAGCCCTAGCGGGTATGAATGAGCAGTTCTTC.

The sample holds a few counts of this clonotype. The V call is TRBV6-5, the J call TRBJ2-7; TRBD1 is a possible D gene (6 bases). The CDR3 has 15 amino acids. Germline V gene sequence: CDR1 MNHEY, CDR2 SVGAGI. V was clipped by 0 bases and J by 6 bases, with 15 bases between them. The CDR3 nucleotides are TGTGCCAGCAGTTACTCTACTCAGGGGCCGGGCGAGCAGTACTTC. Amino acids: CASSYSTQGPGEQYF.

This chain connects TRBV6-5 to TRBJ2-7; possible D gene TRBD1, 6 bases. Germline V lookup: CDR1 MNHEY, CDR2 SVGAGI. Trimming stripped 4 bases from V and 7 bases from J, with 17 bases between. CDR3 length equals 14 residues. CDR3 DNA: TGTGCCAGCAGTTGGGGGCTGAGGCTTGGGGAGCAGTACTTC. It codes for CASSWGLRLGEQYF.

Details on this clonotype: The CDR3 carries no conserved terminal phenylalanine or tryptophan, so it likely arises from a read error. The DNA is omitted, as the CDR3 cannot be located on it reliably, and the CDR3 follows TCRdb's listing. This chain uses TRBV25-1 with TRBJ2-3; TRBD1, the D gene given by the table, was not confirmed from the DNA. The germline CDR1 and CDR2 sequences are MGHDK and SYGVNS. Counting both end residues, the CDR3 totals 10 amino acids. The CDR3 protein is CASNCPGVGD.

This clonotype was observed a handful of times. The rearrangement joins TRBV12-3 or TRBV12-4 to TRBJ1-1; TRBD1 is a possible D gene (6 bases). The ends were cut back, 5 bases at V and 6 bases at J, with 10 bases in the middle. The CDR3 extends over 12 amino acids. Here the CDR3 DNA reads TGTGCCAGCAGTACTACAGGGTCTGAAGCTTTCTTT. Residues: CASSTTGSEAFF.

This clonotype was detected a few times. The gene calls are TRBV18 and TRBJ2-7, with TRBD2 matching 10 bases. This CDR3 spans 14 amino acids. Germline V lookup: CDR1 KGHSH, CDR2 LQKENI. After removal of 5 bases from V and 6 bases from J, the junction contained 7 bases not matched to a gene. The CDR3 loop reads CASSGPSGSFEQYF. The DNA of the CDR3 is TGTGCCAGCTCAGGCCCTAGCGGGAGTTTCGAGCAGTACTTC.

This clonotype has only a few counts. The chain carries TRBV6-5 and TRBJ2-1, with D possibly being TRBD1 or TRBD2 (5 bases each). CDR3 length: 16 residues. V lost 4 bases and J 2 bases, leaving 15 bases between the germline ends. Germline CDR1 reads MNHEY; CDR2 reads SVGAGI. The chain's CDR3 is CASSFLGTDPYNEQFF. The CDR3 coding sequence is TGTGCCAGCAGTTTCCTTGGGACCGATCCCTACAATGAGCAGTTCTTC.

The chain carries TRBV12-3 or TRBV12-4 and TRBJ1-1, with D maybe TRBD1 (6 bases). CDR3 length: 14 residues. With 7 bases removed from V and 5 bases from J, the gap between germline ends came to 17 bases. CDR3 sequence: CASTSRPGETEAFF. In DNA form, the CDR3 reads TGTGCCAGCACCTCCCGGCCAGGGGAAACTGAAGCTTTCTTT.

The V gene is TRBV5-5, the J gene TRBJ1-1; no clear D gene. V was pared by 4 bases and J by 2 bases, with 18 bases between. In germline, CDR1 is SGHKS, CDR2 YYEKEE (reference sequence). The CDR3 is 16 residues long. CDR3 protein: CASSPPSEAFNTEAFF. The CDR3 nucleotides are TGTGCCAGCAGCCCGCCGTCGGAAGCTTTTAACACTGAAGCTTTCTTT.

V usage is TRBV7-8 and J usage is TRBJ2-7, with D possibly TRBD1 on 6 matching bases. V was trimmed by 5 bases and J by 2 bases, leaving 16 bases between them. This CDR3 has 15 residues. In germline, CDR1 is SGHVS, CDR2 FQNEAQ. The CDR3 loop is CASSVYRDLAYEQYF. As DNA, the CDR3 is TGTGCCAGCAGCGTATACAGGGATCTGGCCTACGAGCAGTACTTC. Full variable domain (outside the CDR3, taken from reference TRBV7-8 and TRBJ2-7): GAGVSQSPRYKVAKRGQDVALRCDPISGHVSLFWYQQALGQGPEFLTYFQNEAQLDKSGLPSDRFFAERPEGSVSTLKIQRTQQEDSAVYLCASSVYRDLAYEQYFGPGTRLTVT.

V gene TRBV7-2 combines with J gene TRBJ2-3; D possibly uses TRBD1 or TRBD2 (6 bases each). Per germline, CDR1 SGHTA and CDR2 FQGNSA. This CDR3 is built from 16 residues. V gave up 1 base and J gave up 4 bases, with 15 bases separating them. The CDR3 DNA reads TGTGCCAGCAGCTTAGGCGGGACAAGGTACGCAGATACGCAGTATTTT. It encodes CASSLGGTRYADTQYF. Together with reference TRBV7-2 and TRBJ2-3, the CDR3 gives the full variable domain: GAGVSQSPSNKVTEKGKDVELRCDPISGHTALYWYRQSLGQGLEFLIYFQGNSAPDKSGLPSDRFSAERTGGSVSTLTIQRTQQEDSAVYLCASSLGGTRYADTQYFGPGTRLTVL.

J is TRBJ2-2 and V is TRBV6-1; 9 positions match TRBD1. CDR1 and CDR2 from the germline V gene are MNHNS and SASEGT. The CDR3 totals 14 residues. The ends lost 6 bases at V and 3 bases at J; junction bases unmatched: 2. CDR3 residues: CASRWDRDTGELFF. The CDR3 DNA sequence: TGTGCCAGCAGATGGGACAGGGACACCGGGGAGCTGTTTTTT.

The V gene is TRBV3-1, the J gene TRBJ2-5, with 7 nucleotides matching TRBD1. Per the germline V gene, CDR1 is LGHDT and CDR2 is YNNKEL (reference sequence). The ends lost 0 bases at V and 7 bases at J; junction bases unmatched: 5. The CDR3 is 14 amino acids. For the CDR3, the DNA is TGTGCCAGCAGCCAAGAGGACCGACAGGGGACCCAGTACTTC. It is translated as CASSQEDRQGTQYF.

The genes are TRBV10-1 and TRBJ2-2; D is possibly TRBD2 (6 bases). V lost 0 bases and J lost 4, with 9 bases in between. Germline V lookup: CDR1 WNHNN, CDR2 SYGVQD (reference sequence). This CDR3 region has 15 residues. CDR3 in DNA: TGCGCCAGCAGTGAGTCGACTAGGGGCACCGGGGAGCTGTTTTTT. Its protein is CASSESTRGTGELFF.

This clonotype was detected a few times. The J gene is TRBJ1-1, the V gene TRBV12-3 or TRBV12-4; D is unresolved. This CDR3 is built from 14 residues. V dropped 0 bases and J dropped 11 bases, with 16 bases sitting between them. Here the CDR3 reads CASSLAPSGRPAFF. CDR3 coding DNA: TGTGCCAGCAGTTTAGCCCCAAGTGGAAGGCCCGCTTTCTTT.

The chain carries TRBV12-3 or TRBV12-4 and TRBJ2-1; 8 nucleotides align to TRBD1. J was trimmed by 5 bases and V by 0 bases; bases with no gene match: 6. This CDR3 region has 16 residues. CDR3 in amino acids: CASSLADRVWDNEQFF. The CDR3 DNA reads TGTGCCAGCAGTTTAGCGGACAGGGTTTGGGACAATGAGCAGTTCTTC.